This T cell receptor beta chain comes out of a study of radiotherapy plus CTLA-4 blockade in lung cancer. This CDR3 is 15 amino acids long. CDR1 is SGHRS, CDR2 YFSETQ, per germline. V was cut by 3 bases and J by 1 base, with 13 bases left in between. Method: immunoSEQ multiplex PCR; TCRdb's copy keeps in-frame clones and lacks some. The sample has under 110,000 clones, roughly 84% seen once. This clonotype originated in a human donor with non-small cell lung cancer that progressed on radiotherapy plus ipilimumab. Some clones in this sample may be carry-over from other donors' samples. The sequences come from peripheral blood, collected from a patient treated with radiotherapy plus ipilimumab. The V gene is TRBV5-1, the J gene TRBJ1-1; perhaps TRBD1 as D (5 bases). CDR3 region: CASSSFGGSNTEAFF. Written as DNA, the CDR3 is TGCGCCAGCAGCTCTTTTGGGGGTTCGAACACTGAAGCTTTCTTT. Filled out from reference TRBV5-1 and TRBJ1-1, the complete variable domain reads KAGVTQTPRYLIKTRGQQVTLSCSPISGHRSVSWYQQTPGQGLQFLFEYFSETQRNKGNFPGRFSGRQFSNSRSEMNVSTLELGDSALYLCASSSFGGSNTEAFFGQGTRLTVV.